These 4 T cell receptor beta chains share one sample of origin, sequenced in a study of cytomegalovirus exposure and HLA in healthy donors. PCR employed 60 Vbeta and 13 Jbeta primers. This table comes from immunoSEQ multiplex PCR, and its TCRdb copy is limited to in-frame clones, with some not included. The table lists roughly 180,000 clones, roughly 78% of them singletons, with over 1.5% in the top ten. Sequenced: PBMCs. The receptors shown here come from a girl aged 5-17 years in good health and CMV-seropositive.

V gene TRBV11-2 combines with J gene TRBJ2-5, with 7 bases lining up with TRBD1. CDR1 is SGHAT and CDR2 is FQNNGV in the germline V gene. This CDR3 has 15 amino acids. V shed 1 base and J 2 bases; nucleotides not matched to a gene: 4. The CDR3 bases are TGTGCCAGCAGCTTAGCAGGGGGAATTCAAGAGACCCAGTACTTC. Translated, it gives CASSLAGGIQETQYF.

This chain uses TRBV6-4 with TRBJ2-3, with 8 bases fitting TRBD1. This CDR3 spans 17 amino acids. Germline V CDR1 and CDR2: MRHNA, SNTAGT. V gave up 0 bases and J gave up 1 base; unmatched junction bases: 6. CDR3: CASSDSTGERGTDTQYF. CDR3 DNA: TGTGCCAGCAGTGACTCGACAGGGGAGAGGGGCACAGATACGCAGTATTTT.

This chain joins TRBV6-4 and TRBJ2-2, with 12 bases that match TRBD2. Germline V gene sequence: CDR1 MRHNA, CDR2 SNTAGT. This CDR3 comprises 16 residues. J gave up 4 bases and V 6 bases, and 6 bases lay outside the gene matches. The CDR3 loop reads CASRTSGGPGTGELFF. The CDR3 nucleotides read TGTGCCAGCAGAACTAGCGGGGGGCCGGGCACCGGGGAGCTGTTTTTT.

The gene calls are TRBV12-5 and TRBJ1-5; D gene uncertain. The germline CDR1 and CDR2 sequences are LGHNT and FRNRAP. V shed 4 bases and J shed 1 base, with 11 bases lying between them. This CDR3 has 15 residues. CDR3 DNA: TGTGCTAGTGGTTCCGAGGGCTTGAGCAATCAGCCCCAGCATTTT. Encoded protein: CASGSEGLSNQPQHF.